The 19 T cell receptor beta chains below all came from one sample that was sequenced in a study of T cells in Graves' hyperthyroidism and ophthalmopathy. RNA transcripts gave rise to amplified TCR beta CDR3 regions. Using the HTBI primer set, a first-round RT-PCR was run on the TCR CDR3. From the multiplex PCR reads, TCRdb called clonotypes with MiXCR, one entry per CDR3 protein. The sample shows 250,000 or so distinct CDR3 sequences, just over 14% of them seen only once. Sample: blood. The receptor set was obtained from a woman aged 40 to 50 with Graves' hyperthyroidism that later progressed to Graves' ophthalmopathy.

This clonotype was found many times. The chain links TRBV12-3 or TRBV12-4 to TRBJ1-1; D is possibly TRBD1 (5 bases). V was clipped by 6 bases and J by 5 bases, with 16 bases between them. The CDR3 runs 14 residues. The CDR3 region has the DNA TGTGCCAGCAGCCCCCGGGGCCGGTCGACTGAAGCTTTCTTT. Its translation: CASSPRGRSTEAFF.

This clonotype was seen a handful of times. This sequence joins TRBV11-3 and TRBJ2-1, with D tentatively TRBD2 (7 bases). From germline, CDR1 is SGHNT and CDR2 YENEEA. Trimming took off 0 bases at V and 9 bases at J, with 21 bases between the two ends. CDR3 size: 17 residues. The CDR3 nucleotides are TGTGCCAGCAGCTTAGATGGGGGGGGGCCTGGGGGTAGTGAGCAGTTCTTC. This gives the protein CASSLDGGGPGGSEQFF.

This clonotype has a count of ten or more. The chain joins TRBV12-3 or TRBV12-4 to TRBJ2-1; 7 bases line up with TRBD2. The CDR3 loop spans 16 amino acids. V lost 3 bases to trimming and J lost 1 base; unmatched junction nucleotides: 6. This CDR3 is CASSFGDSGSYNEQFF. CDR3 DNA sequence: TGTGCCAGCAGTTTCGGCGATAGCGGGTCCTACAATGAGCAGTTCTTC.

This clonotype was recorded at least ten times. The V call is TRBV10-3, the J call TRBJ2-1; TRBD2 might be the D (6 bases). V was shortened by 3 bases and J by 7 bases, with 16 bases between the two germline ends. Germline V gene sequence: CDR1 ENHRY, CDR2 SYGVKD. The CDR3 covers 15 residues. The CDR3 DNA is TGTGCCATCAGTGACCTTAGCGGCCCAAGGAATGAGCAGTTCTTC. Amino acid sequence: CAISDLSGPRNEQFF.

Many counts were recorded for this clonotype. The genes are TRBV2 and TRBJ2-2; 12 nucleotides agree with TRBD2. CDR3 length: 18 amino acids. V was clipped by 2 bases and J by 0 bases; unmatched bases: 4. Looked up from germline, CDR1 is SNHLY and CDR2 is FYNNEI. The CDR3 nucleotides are TGTGCCAGCAGTGAACTCAGACTAGCGGGGGCGAACACCGGGGAGCTGTTTTTT. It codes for CASSELRLAGANTGELFF.

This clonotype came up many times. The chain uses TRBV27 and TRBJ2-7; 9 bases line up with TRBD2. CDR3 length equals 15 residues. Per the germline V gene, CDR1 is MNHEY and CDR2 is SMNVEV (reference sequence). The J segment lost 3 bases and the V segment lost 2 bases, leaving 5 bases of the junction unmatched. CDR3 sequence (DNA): TGTGCCAGCAGTTTAGCGGGAGGGCCCTACTACGAGCAGTACTTC. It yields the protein CASSLAGGPYYEQYF.

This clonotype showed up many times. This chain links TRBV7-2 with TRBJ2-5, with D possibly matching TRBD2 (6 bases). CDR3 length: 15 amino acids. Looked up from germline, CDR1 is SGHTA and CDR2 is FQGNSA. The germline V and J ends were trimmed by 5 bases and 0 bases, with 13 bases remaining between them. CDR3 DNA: TGTGCCAGCAGCGCGTTGGAGGGATACCAAGAGACCCAGTACTTC. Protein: CASSALEGYQETQYF.

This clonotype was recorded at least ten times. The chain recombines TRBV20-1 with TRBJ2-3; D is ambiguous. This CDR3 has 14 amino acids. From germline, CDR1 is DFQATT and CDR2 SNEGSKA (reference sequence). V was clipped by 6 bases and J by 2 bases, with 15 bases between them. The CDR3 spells CSANPGVSTDTQYF. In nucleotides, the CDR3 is TGCAGTGCAAACCCTGGGGTCTCCACAGATACGCAGTATTTT.

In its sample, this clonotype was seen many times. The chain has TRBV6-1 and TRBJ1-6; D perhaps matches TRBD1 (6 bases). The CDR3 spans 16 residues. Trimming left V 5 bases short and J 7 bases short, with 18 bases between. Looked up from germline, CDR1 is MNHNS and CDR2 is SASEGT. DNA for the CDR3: TGTGCCAGCAGTTTTAAGACAGGTCACAAAAATTCACCCCTCCACTTT. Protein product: CASSFKTGHKNSPLHF.

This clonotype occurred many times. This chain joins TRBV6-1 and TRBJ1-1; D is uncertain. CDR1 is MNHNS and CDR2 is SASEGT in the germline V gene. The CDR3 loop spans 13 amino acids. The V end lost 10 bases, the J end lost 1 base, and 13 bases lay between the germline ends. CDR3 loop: CATLGYRNTEAFF. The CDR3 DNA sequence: TGTGCCACCCTAGGGTACAGGAACACTGAAGCTTTCTTT.

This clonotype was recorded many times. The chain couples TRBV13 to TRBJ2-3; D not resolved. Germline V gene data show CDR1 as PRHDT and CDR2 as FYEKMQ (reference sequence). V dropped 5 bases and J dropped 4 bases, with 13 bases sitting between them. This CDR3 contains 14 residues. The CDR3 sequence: CASSPGPVPDTQYF. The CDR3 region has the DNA TGTGCCAGCAGCCCGGGCCCGGTACCAGATACGCAGTATTTT.

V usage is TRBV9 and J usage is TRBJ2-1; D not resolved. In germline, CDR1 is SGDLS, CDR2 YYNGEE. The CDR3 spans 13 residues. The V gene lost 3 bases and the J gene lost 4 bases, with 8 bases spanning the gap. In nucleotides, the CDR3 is TGTGCCAGCAGCGCGACGGATTACAATGAGCAGTTCTTC. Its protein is CASSATDYNEQFF.

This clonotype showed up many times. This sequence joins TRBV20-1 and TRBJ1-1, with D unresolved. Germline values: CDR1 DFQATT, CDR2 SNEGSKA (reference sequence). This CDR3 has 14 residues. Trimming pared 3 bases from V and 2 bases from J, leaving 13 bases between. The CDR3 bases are TGCAGTGCTAGGTCGTCCGGCTCCAACACTGAAGCTTTCTTT. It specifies CSARSSGSNTEAFF.

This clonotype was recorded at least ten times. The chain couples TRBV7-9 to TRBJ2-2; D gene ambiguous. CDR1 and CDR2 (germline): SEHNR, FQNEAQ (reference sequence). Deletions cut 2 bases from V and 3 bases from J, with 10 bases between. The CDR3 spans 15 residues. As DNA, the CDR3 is TGTGCCAGCAGCTTATCTGGGCAGTACACCGGGGAGCTGTTTTTT. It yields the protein CASSLSGQYTGELFF. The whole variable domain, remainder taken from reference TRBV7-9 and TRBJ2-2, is DTGVSQNPRHKITKRGQNVTFRCDPISEHNRLYWYRQTLGQGPEFLTYFQNEAQLEKSRLLSDRFSAERPKGSFSTLEIQRTEQGDSAMYLCASSLSGQYTGELFFGEGSRLTVL.

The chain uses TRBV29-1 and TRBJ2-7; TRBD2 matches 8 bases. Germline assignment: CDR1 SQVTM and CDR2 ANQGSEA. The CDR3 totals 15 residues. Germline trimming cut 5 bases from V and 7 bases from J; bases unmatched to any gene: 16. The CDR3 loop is CSVTLGGGGVGEQYF. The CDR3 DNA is TGCAGCGTTACCCTCGGGGGGGGGGGAGTGGGAGAGCAGTACTTC.

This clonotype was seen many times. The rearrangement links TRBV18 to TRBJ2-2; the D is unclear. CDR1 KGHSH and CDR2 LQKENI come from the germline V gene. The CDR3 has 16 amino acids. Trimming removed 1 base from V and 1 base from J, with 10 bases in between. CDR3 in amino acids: CASSPLSRWNTGELFF. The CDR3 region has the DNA TGTGCCAGCTCACCACTTAGCAGGTGGAACACCGGGGAGCTGTTTTTT.

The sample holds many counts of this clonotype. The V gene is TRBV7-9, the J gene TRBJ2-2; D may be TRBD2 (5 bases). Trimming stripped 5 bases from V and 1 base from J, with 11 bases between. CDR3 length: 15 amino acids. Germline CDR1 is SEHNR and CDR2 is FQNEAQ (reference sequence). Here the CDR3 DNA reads TGTGCCAGCAGCCGAAGCGGAGGGAACACCGGGGAGCTGTTTTTT. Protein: CASSRSGGNTGELFF.

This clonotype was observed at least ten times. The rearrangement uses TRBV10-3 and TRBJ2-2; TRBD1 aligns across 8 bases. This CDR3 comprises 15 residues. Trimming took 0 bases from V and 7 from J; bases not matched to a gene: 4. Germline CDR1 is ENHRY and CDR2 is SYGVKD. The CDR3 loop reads CAISESDRVGGELFF. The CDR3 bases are TGTGCCATCAGTGAGTCGGACAGGGTTGGCGGGGAGCTGTTTTTT.

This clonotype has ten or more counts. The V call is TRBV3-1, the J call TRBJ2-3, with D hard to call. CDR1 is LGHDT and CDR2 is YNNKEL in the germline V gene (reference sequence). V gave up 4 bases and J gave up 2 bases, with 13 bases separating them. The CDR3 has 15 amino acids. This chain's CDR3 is CASSPGDSDTDTQYF. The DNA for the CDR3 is TGTGCCAGCAGCCCTGGCGACTCTGACACAGATACGCAGTATTTT.